The 8 T cell receptor beta chains listed next were all sequenced from one sample in a study of T cell repertoires in cytomegalovirus infection. TCRdb re-called the reads through MiXCR, storing one row per CDR3 protein. The table lists around 250,000 distinct CDR3 sequences, about 18% of them singletons, with 40% to 55% in the top ten. The sample was CD8+ T cells from PBMCs. The receptors stem from a human donor in good health (CMV status not recorded). Some clones in this sample may be carry-over from other donors' samples.

This clonotype was picked up a small number of times. J is TRBJ2-5 and V is TRBV4-1; a weak D match, TRBD2 (5 bases). In germline, CDR1 is MGHRA, CDR2 YSYEKL. The CDR3 spans 14 residues. With 3 bases removed from V and 1 base from J, the gap between germline ends came to 9 bases. CDR3 coding DNA: TGCGCCAGCAGCCAGACTACACCCCAAGAGACCCAGTACTTC. Translated: CASSQTTPQETQYF.

This clonotype was detected only a few times. The CDR3 DNA reads TGTGCCAGCAGTTATAGGGGACCTTACAATGAGCAGTTCTTC. Its protein is CASSYRGPYNEQFF. This chain uses TRBV6-2 or TRBV6-3 with TRBJ2-1; the D call may be TRBD1 or TRBD2 (5 bases each). V was cut by 3 bases and J by 4 bases, with 10 bases left in between. CDR3 length equals 14 residues. In germline, CDR1 is MNHEY, CDR2 SVGEGT.

This clonotype was detected ten times or more. The J gene is TRBJ1-2, the V gene TRBV6-1, with D unresolved. Trimming shortened V by 5 bases and J by 2 bases, and 3 bases separated the two germline ends. Per germline, CDR1 MNHNS and CDR2 SASEGT. The CDR3 totals 11 residues. The CDR3 bases are TGTGCCAGCAGTCAGAACTATGGCTACACCTTC. Its translation is CASSQNYGYTF.

The rearrangement joins TRBV5-4 to TRBJ2-2; D possibly corresponds to TRBD2 (6 bases). Per germline, CDR1 SGHNT and CDR2 YYREEE (reference sequence). The CDR3 spans 13 residues. The CDR3 DNA sequence: TGTGCTTTCCGCGGGGTAAACACCGGGGAGCTGTTTTTT. Protein: CAFRGVNTGELFF.

The rearrangement links TRBV28 to TRBJ1-1; TRBD1 aligns across 10 bases. Germline V gene lookup returns CDR1 MDHEN and CDR2 SYDVKM. V gave up 6 bases and J gave up 8 bases; unmatched junction bases: 12. The CDR3 is 15 amino acids. CDR3 protein: CASSRTGGGEREAFF. In DNA form, the CDR3 reads TGTGCCAGCAGCCGGACAGGGGGAGGGGAGAGGGAAGCTTTCTTT.

This clonotype was counted ten times or more. The chain has TRBV4-1 and TRBJ2-1, with D tentatively TRBD1 (5 bases). Germline V gene data show CDR1 as MGHRA and CDR2 as YSYEKL. Trimming took 1 base from V and 0 from J, leaving 10 bases between them. The CDR3 is 16 residues long. CDR3 coding DNA: TGCGCCAGCAGCCAAGGTTACAGGAGCTCCTACAATGAGCAGTTCTTC. Its translation: CASSQGYRSSYNEQFF.

This clonotype appeared many times. The chain carries TRBV5-1 and TRBJ1-1; TRBD1 matches at 7 bases. Germline V CDR1 and CDR2: SGHRS, YFSETQ. Germline trimming cut 3 bases from V and 3 bases from J; bases unmatched to any gene: 5. The CDR3 has 14 amino acids. This CDR3 reads CASSSAGGYTEAFF. In nucleotides, the CDR3 is TGCGCCAGCAGCTCGGCAGGGGGGTACACTGAAGCTTTCTTT. The whole variable domain, filled in from reference TRBV5-1 and TRBJ1-1, reads KAGVTQTPRYLIKTRGQQVTLSCSPISGHRSVSWYQQTPGQGLQFLFEYFSETQRNKGNFPGRFSGRQFSNSRSEMNVSTLELGDSALYLCASSSAGGYTEAFFGQGTRLTVV.

The genes are TRBV9 and TRBJ2-3; tentatively, D is TRBD1 or TRBD2 (5 bases each). V lost 3 bases and J 4 bases, leaving 12 bases between the germline ends. CDR3 length: 14 residues. CDR1 and CDR2 (germline): SGDLS, YYNGEE. The CDR3 reads CASSASGAPDTQYF. In nucleotides, the CDR3 is TGTGCCAGCAGCGCGTCCGGGGCCCCAGATACGCAGTATTTT.